This T cell receptor beta chain came from a study of blood T cells in healthy people across ages. The CDR3 sequence is 15 residues long. From germline, CDR1 is DFQATT and CDR2 SNEGSKA (reference sequence). Trimming cost V 5 bases and J 0 bases, with 15 bases left between them. With a J-beta primer mix and a sample-barcoded 5' primer, a second PCR ran about 7 to 12 cycles. Each CDR3 protein is one row after TCRdb ran MiXCR on the 5' RACE reads. The table lists more than 800,000 distinct CDR3 sequences, under 45% of them singletons, with under 20% in the top ten. This chain uses TRBV20-1 with TRBJ2-3, with D perhaps being TRBD1 or TRBD2 (5 bases each). This TCR derives from a woman between 55 and 75 years old in good health. Sequenced sample: blood. The CDR3 nucleotides read TGCAGTGCTCCACCGGGGCCTCCTAGCACAGATACGCAGTATTTT. Translating gives CSAPPGPPSTDTQYF.